The clone carrying this T cell receptor beta chain was counted a single time. Antigen specificity is unknown. These data belong to a study of cytomegalovirus exposure and HLA in healthy donors. This CDR3 has 14 residues. V lost 10 bases and J lost 7, with 23 bases in between. Germline V gives CDR1 WSHSY, CDR2 SAAADI. Donors had nominal health at sampling but likely had unrecorded immune exposures. Notes on the study in general: Sequencing depth across donors, presence/absence analyses assumed, was roughly uniform.

The study ran its PCR with 60 Vbeta and 13 Jbeta primers. TCRdb's table, derived via immunoSEQ multiplex PCR, lists solely in-frame clones and lacks some. The sample lists roughly 150,000 clones; 65% to 85% were seen once. This chain joins TRBV10-2 and TRBJ2-7; tentative D call: TRBD1 (6 bases). The material sequenced was PBMCs. This TCR was sampled from a boy between 2 and 10 years old in good health and CMV-seronegative. The CDR3 region has the DNA TGCGCCATAGAGTACAGGGTTCCTACGAGGGAGCAGTACGTC. Translated, it gives CAIEYRVPTREQYV.